This TCR beta chain comes out of a study of cytomegalovirus exposure and HLA in healthy donors. Looking at the study overall: The same platform was used for the 100 to 150 validation repertoires as for the 666 first-cohort repertoires, as reported in a later analysis.

Study-wide points: There were three CMV-associated chains whose specificity for CMV antigens was confirmed in vitro.

The repertoire was sequenced with immunoSEQ multiplex PCR; TCRdb's copy has only in-frame clones and lacks some. The profile covers 200,000 or so clones, with around 84% appearing a single time and around 15% taken by the ten largest. This clone was detected only once. The antigen is unknown. The donors were members of the validation cohort, which comprised 120 subjects and was separate from the first cohort of 666 subjects. This CDR3 is built from 15 residues. The germline gives CDR1 LNHNV, CDR2 YYDKDF (reference sequence). Trimming shortened V by 1 base and J by 6 bases, and 14 bases separated the two germline ends.

The sequenced sample was PBMCs. The TCR sequence derives from a woman in her twenties or thirties in good health and CMV-seropositive. This rearrangement joins TRBV15 to TRBJ2-3, with a weak D call TRBD2 (5 bases). Here the CDR3 DNA reads TGTGCCACCAGCAGAGTAAGCTCCCCGGGGGATACGCAGTATTTT. It translates to CATSRVSSPGDTQYF.